The clone carrying this T cell receptor delta chain was seen only a few times. This sample was included in a study of gamma-delta T cells after stem cell transplantation. TCRdb reprocessed the RT-PCR reads using CATT. This sample has some 800 delta-chain clones, with approximately 14% found just once. Per the germline V gene, CDR1 is TSWWSYY and CDR2 is QGS. V was clipped by 3 bases and J by 4 bases, with 9 bases between them. This CDR3 has 13 residues. The specimen sequenced was gamma-delta T cells. V and J are TRDV1 and TRDJ1; no reliable D call. The TCR was taken from a human donor. It is not recorded whose cells these are; they may come from a transplant donor. The CDR3 nucleotides read TGTGCTCTTGGGGACCTAGATCACGATAAACTCATCTTT. Residues: CALGDLDHDKLIF.